This entry describes one TCR beta chain. As yet, its antigen is unknown. TCRdb analysed the reads with MiXCR anew, one entry per CDR3 protein. Altogether about 230,000 distinct CDR3 sequences are present, roughly 22% being singletons, with the ten largest covering 15% to 20%. These data come from a study of T cell repertoires in cytomegalovirus infection. Trimming took 0 bases from V and 8 from J; bases not matched to a gene: 13. Looked up from germline, CDR1 is LGHNA and CDR2 is YNFKEQ. The CDR3 extends over 18 amino acids. Study-wide results and limits: CMV-specific TCR beta clonotypes restricted by HLA-C dominated the ex vivo response.

Sequenced material: CD8+ T cells from PBMCs. The TCR originated in a human donor in good health (CMV status not recorded). Some clones in this sample may be carry-over from other donors' samples. The rearrangement joins TRBV4-2 to TRBJ2-1; 10 bases are shared with TRBD2. Here the CDR3 reads CASSQDIAGSGGAYEQFF. The CDR3 nucleotides read TGTGCCAGCAGCCAAGATATAGCGGGCAGCGGGGGGGCCTATGAGCAGTTCTTC.